This T cell receptor beta chain stems from a study of blood T cell repertoires in COVID-19. Trimming cost V 5 bases and J 5 bases; bases outside gene matches: 4. The CDR3 is made up of 13 amino acids. The germline V gene has CDR1 MGHDK and CDR2 SYGVNS. Sequencing used immunoSEQ multiplex PCR; TCRdb keeps in-frame clones, though not all of them. This sample has around 400,000 clones; 88% occur once, and the top ten carry about 1.5%. In this sample, this clone turned up a few times. This TCR came from a woman younger than 30 who had been exposed to COVID-19. The rearrangement links TRBV25-1 to TRBJ1-1, with 8 nucleotides matching TRBD1. Sequenced sample: PBMCs or T cells enriched from blood (not recorded which). The CDR3 is CASSWTGPTEAFF. CDR3 sequence (DNA): TGTGCCAGCAGTTGGACAGGGCCAACTGAAGCTTTCTTT.